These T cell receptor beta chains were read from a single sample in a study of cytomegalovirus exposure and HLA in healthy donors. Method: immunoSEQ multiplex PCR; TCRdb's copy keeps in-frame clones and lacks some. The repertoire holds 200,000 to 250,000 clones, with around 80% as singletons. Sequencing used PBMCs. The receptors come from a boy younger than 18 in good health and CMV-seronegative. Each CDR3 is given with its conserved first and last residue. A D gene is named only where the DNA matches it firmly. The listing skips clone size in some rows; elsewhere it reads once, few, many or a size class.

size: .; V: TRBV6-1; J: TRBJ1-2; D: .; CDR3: CASRGSTENYGYTF; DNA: TGTGCCAGCAGAGGTTCAACAGAAAACTATGGCTACACCTTC
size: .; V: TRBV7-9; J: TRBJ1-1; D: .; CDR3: CASSSWGGVNTEAFF; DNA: TGTGCCAGCAGCTCCTGGGGCGGGGTGAACACTGAAGCTTTCTTT
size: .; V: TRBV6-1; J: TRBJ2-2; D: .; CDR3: CASSEESQGGELFF; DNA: TGTGCCAGCAGTGAAGAGTCCCAGGGCGGGGAGCTGTTTTTT
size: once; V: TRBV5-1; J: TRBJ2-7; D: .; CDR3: CASTPEGSGRLGEQYF; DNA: TGCGCCAGCACCCCCGAGGGAAGCGGACGATTGGGCGAGCAGTACTTC
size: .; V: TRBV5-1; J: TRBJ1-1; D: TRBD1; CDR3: CASSPSPGTGTAFF; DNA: TGCGCCAGCAGCCCCTCTCCGGGGACAGGGACAGCTTTCTTT
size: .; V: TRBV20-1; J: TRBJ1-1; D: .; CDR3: CSARVGTEAFF; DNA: TGCAGTGCTCGGGTAGGCACTGAAGCTTTCTTT
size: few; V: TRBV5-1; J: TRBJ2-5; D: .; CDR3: CASSSSRETQYF; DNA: TGCGCCAGCAGCTCCTCCCGGGAGACCCAGTACTTC
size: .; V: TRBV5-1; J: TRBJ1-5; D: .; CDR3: CASSFTAGLQPQHF; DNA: TGCGCCAGCAGCTTTACTGCAGGGTTACAGCCCCAGCATTTT
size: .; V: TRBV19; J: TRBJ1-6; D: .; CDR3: CASSIDSTGNNSPLHF; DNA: TGTGCCAGTAGTATAGATTCTACAGGGAACAATTCACCCCTCCACTTT
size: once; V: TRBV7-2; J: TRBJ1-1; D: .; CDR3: CASSLAGGMNTEAFF; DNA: TGTGCCAGCAGCTTAGCGGGGGGGATGAACACTGAAGCTTTCTTT
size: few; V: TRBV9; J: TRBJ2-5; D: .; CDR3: CASSVDPEETQYF; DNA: TGTGCCAGCAGCGTAGACCCGGAAGAGACCCAGTACTTC
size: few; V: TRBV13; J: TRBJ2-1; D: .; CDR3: CASSLVRGGTANEQFF; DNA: TGTGCCAGCAGCTTAGTAAGGGGCGGGACGGCCAATGAGCAGTTCTTC
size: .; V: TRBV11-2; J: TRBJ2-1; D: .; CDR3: CASSLNRALNEQFF; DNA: TGTGCCAGCAGCTTAAACCGAGCGTTAAATGAGCAGTTCTTC
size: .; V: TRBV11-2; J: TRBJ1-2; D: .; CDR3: CASSGLGESYGYTF; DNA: TGTGCCAGCAGCGGGCTTGGCGAATCCTATGGCTACACCTTC
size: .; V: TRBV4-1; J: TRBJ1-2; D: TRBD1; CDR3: CASSQPGQGVYGYTF; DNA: TGCGCCAGCAGCCAACCGGGACAGGGAGTTTATGGCTACACCTTC
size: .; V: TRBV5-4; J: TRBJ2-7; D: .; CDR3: CASSGYGSIPQYF; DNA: TGTGCCAGCAGCGGTTACGGGAGTATCCCCCAGTACTTC
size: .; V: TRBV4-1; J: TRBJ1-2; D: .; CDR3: CASSQDPGGEAVRGYTF; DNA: TGCGCCAGCAGCCAAGATCCAGGAGGGGAGGCGGTTAGGGGCTACACCTTC
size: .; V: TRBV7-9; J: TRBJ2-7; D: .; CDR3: CASSYSSYEQYF; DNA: TGTGCCAGCAGTTATAGCTCCTACGAGCAGTACTTC
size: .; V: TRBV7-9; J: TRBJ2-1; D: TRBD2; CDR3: CASSPLAGGYNEQFF; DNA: TGTGCCAGCAGCCCACTAGCGGGGGGGTACAATGAGCAGTTCTTC
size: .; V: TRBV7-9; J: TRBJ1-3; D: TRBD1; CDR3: CASSLGTGGSGNTIYF; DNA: TGTGCCAGCAGCTTAGGCACAGGGGGTTCTGGAAACACCATATATTTT
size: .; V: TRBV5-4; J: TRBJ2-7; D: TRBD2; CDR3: CASSLGAGGDEQYF; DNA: TGTGCCAGCAGCTTGGGAGCGGGAGGGGACGAGCAGTACTTC
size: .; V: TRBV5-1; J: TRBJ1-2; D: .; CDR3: CASSLEVGDYGYTF; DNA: TGCGCCAGCAGCTTGGAGGTGGGCGACTATGGCTACACCTTC
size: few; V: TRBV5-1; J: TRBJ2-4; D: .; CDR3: CASSLAIGAGEDIQYF; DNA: TGCGCCAGCAGCTTGGCAATTGGGGCAGGGGAAGACATTCAGTACTTC
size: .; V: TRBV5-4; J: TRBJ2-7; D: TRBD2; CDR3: CASSLGTSALPPYEQYF; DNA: TGTGCCAGCAGCTTGGGGACTAGCGCTTTACCGCCCTACGAGCAGTACTTC